The 32 T cell receptor beta chains listed next were all sequenced from one sample in a study of radiotherapy plus CTLA-4 blockade in lung cancer. TCRdb keeps only in-frame clones here, not all; method: immunoSEQ multiplex PCR. The sample includes around 100,000 clones, roughly 74% of them seen just once. The sample consisted of peripheral blood, taken from a patient treated with radiotherapy plus ipilimumab. Source of these receptors: a human donor with non-small cell lung cancer who had a partial response to radiotherapy plus ipilimumab. Some clones in this sample may be carry-over from other donors' samples.

This clone was counted a few times. The chain has TRBV7-2 and TRBJ2-7; no definite D call. The germline V and J ends were trimmed by 5 bases and 0 bases, with 5 bases remaining between them. Per the germline V gene, CDR1 is SGHTA and CDR2 is FQGNSA. The CDR3 contains 12 residues. The CDR3 nucleotides are TGTGCCAGCAGCCGGAGCTCCTACGAGCAGTACTTC. Translating gives CASSRSSYEQYF.

The J gene is TRBJ1-1, the V gene TRBV11-2; D is ambiguous. Trimming took 5 bases from V and 5 from J, leaving 12 bases between them. The CDR3 has 13 residues. The germline gives CDR1 SGHAT, CDR2 FQNNGV. CDR3 bases: TGTGCCAGCAGCATGTTCCCGCGGACTGAAGCTTTCTTT. Translation gives CASSMFPRTEAFF.

For this clone: Other DNA sequences in the sample encode the same CDR3. The genes are TRBV7-8 and TRBJ2-7, with D perhaps matching TRBD2 (5 bases). The germline V gene encodes CDR1 SGHVS and CDR2 FQNEAQ. The CDR3 has 14 residues. V was pared by 2 bases and J by 0 bases, with 8 bases between. CDR3 DNA: TGTGCCAGCAGCTTAACCGGAGGCTCCTACGAGCAGTACTTC. Protein product: CASSLTGGSYEQYF.

In this sample, this clone turned up a few times. J is TRBJ2-2 and V is TRBV20-1; D gene uncertain. The germline V gene encodes CDR1 DFQATT and CDR2 SNEGSKA (reference sequence). The CDR3 runs 11 residues. The V end lost 5 bases, the J end lost 6 bases, and 7 bases lay between the germline ends. CDR3 loop: CSARLSGELFF. CDR3 DNA: TGCAGTGCTCGACTTTCCGGGGAGCTGTTTTTT.

This chain joins TRBV5-1 and TRBJ2-1, with TRBD2 matching over 14 bases. The CDR3 spans 16 residues. J was trimmed by 5 bases and V by 4 bases; bases with no gene match: 5. Germline V gene data show CDR1 as SGHRS and CDR2 as YFSETQ. The CDR3 DNA is TGCGCCAGCAGCGTCCGACTAGCGGGGGGGAACAATGAGCAGTTCTTC. Its translation: CASSVRLAGGNNEQFF.

The rearrangement joins TRBV28 to TRBJ2-2; 8 bases line up with TRBD1. Looked up from germline, CDR1 is MDHEN and CDR2 is SYDVKM. The CDR3 has 15 amino acids. V trimming: 6 bases; J trimming: 4 bases; junction bases outside the gene matches: 7. This CDR3 is CASRGQGMGTGELFF. CDR3 nucleotide sequence: TGTGCCAGCAGAGGACAGGGTATGGGCACCGGGGAGCTGTTTTTT. The full variable domain, with the rest looked up from reference TRBV28 and TRBJ2-2, is DVKVTQSSRYLVKRTGEKVFLECVQDMDHENMFWYRQDPGLGLRLIYFSYDVKMKEKGDIPEGYSVSREKKERFSLILESASTNQTSMYLCASRGQGMGTGELFFGEGSRLTVL.

This clone was found a few times. This chain uses TRBV28 with TRBJ2-6; D is perhaps TRBD1 (5 bases). From germline, CDR1 is MDHEN and CDR2 SYDVKM. Trimming stripped 6 bases from V and 0 bases from J, with 24 bases between. The CDR3 spans 20 residues. CDR3 in DNA: TGTGCCAGCAGGATAAGGTTTGGGGCTCCTATTTCCTCTGGGGCCAACGTCCTGACTTTC. This encodes CASRIRFGAPISSGANVLTF.

This chain joins TRBV5-6 and TRBJ2-1; weak D call: TRBD1 (6 bases). The V end was cut by 3 bases, the J end by 7 bases, with 14 bases between. The V gene's germline CDR1 is SGHDT and CDR2 YYEEEE. The CDR3 sequence is 14 residues long. The CDR3 spells CASSSIQGWNEQFF. DNA for the CDR3: TGTGCCAGCAGCTCCATTCAGGGGTGGAATGAGCAGTTCTTC.

This clone came up a few times. This chain links TRBV5-1 with TRBJ2-1; TRBD2 agrees at 10 bases. CDR3 length: 16 residues. V was pared by 4 bases and J by 1 base, with 5 bases of the junction left unmatched. The germline V gene encodes CDR1 SGHRS and CDR2 YFSETQ. CDR3 coding DNA: TGCGCCAGCAGCCCTCAGCGGGGGGGGTCCTACAATGAGCAGTTCTTC. It encodes CASSPQRGGSYNEQFF.

The chain combines TRBV4-1 with TRBJ1-1, with 10 bases matching TRBD1. There are 16 residues in the CDR3. V trimming: 4 bases; J trimming: 0 bases; junction bases outside the gene matches: 5. CDR1 and CDR2 from the germline V gene are MGHRA and YSYEKL. The CDR3 region is CASSRGGQGLNTEAFF. In nucleotides, the CDR3 is TGCGCCAGCAGCCGAGGGGGACAGGGGCTGAACACTGAAGCTTTCTTT.

The CDR3 protein is CASSLGQGWGSDTQYF. In DNA, the CDR3 is TGTGCCAGCAGCTTAGGACAGGGTTGGGGTTCAGATACGCAGTATTTT. The chain links TRBV7-2 to TRBJ2-3; 7 nucleotides align to TRBD1. The CDR3 runs to 16 residues. Germline loops: CDR1 SGHTA, CDR2 FQGNSA. V lost 1 base, J lost 4 bases, and 8 bases stayed unmatched.

Only a few counts were recorded for this clone. Other DNA sequences in the sample encode the same CDR3. V is TRBV29-1 and J is TRBJ2-7; a possible D gene is TRBD2 (7 bases). The germline CDR1 and CDR2 sequences are SQVTM and ANQGSEA. The CDR3 length is 12 residues. The V gene lost 7 bases and the J gene lost 2 bases, with 12 bases spanning the gap. The chain's CDR3 is CSAGGAAYEQYF. The CDR3, as DNA: TGCAGCGCTGGGGGGGCGGCCTACGAGCAGTACTTC.

The table lists this clone with a few counts. This chain uses TRBV20-1 with TRBJ2-7; possible D gene TRBD2, 5 bases. The germline V gene has CDR1 DFQATT and CDR2 SNEGSKA (reference sequence). Trimming shortened V by 3 bases and J by 3 bases, and 6 bases separated the two germline ends. The CDR3 runs to 11 residues. Here the CDR3 DNA reads TGCAGTGCTAGGGAGGACTACGAGCAGTACTTC. Translation: CSAREDYEQYF.

The genes are TRBV5-4 and TRBJ2-5; 10 bases line up with TRBD2. Germline CDR1 is SGHNT and CDR2 is YYREEE (reference sequence). Trimming at V came to 1 base and at J to 5 bases, leaving 5 bases not matched to a gene. The CDR3 has 15 amino acids. The CDR3 loop reads CASSLSLAGVETQYF. CDR3 nucleotide sequence: TGTGCCAGCAGCTTGTCCCTAGCGGGAGTGGAGACCCAGTACTTC.

The V and J genes are TRBV2 and TRBJ1-6; tentative D call: TRBD1 (5 bases). V gave up 5 bases and J gave up 7 bases, with 15 bases separating them. The CDR3 is 15 amino acids. Germline CDR1 SNHLY, CDR2 FYNNEI. The CDR3 bases are TGTGCCAGCAGTCCCCAGGGTTTCTTGAATTCACCCCTCCACTTT. The encoded protein is CASSPQGFLNSPLHF.

The chain joins TRBV30 to TRBJ1-5, with 7 positions matching TRBD1. Germline CDR1 is GTSNPN and CDR2 is SVGIG (reference sequence). Germline trimming cut 0 bases from V and 9 bases from J; bases unmatched to any gene: 8. The length of the CDR3 is 14 residues. The CDR3 sequence: CAWSVRGPVGPQHF. For the CDR3, the DNA is TGTGCCTGGAGTGTAAGGGGGCCCGTAGGGCCCCAGCATTTT.

This chain uses TRBV18 with TRBJ2-7; D is uncertain. V dropped 3 bases and J dropped 3 bases, with 9 bases sitting between them. The CDR3 sequence is 13 residues long. CDR1 is KGHSH, CDR2 LQKENI, per germline. The CDR3 spells CASSPALSYEQYF. The DNA of the CDR3 is TGTGCCAGCTCACCCGCCCTAAGCTACGAGCAGTACTTC. Complete variable domain (other parts from reference TRBV18 and TRBJ2-7): NAGVMQNPRHLVRRRGQEARLRCSPMKGHSHVYWYRQLPEEGLKFMVYLQKENIIDESGMPKERFSAEFPKEGPSILRIQQVVRGDSAAYFCASSPALSYEQYFGPGTRLTVT.

The J gene is TRBJ1-1, the V gene TRBV18, with D perhaps matching TRBD1 (6 bases). Germline V gene sequence: CDR1 KGHSH, CDR2 LQKENI. The V and J ends lost 3 bases and 11 bases respectively, with 16 bases between them. There are 13 residues in the CDR3. The CDR3 coding sequence is TGTGCCAGCTCACCGACGGGGGGCAATCGTGCTTTCTTT. Amino acid sequence: CASSPTGGNRAFF.

This clone was picked up a small number of times. The gene calls are TRBV5-1 and TRBJ1-2; possible D gene TRBD1, 5 bases. V lost 0 bases and J lost 8, with 11 bases in between. CDR3 length equals 13 residues. Germline V lookup: CDR1 SGHRS, CDR2 YFSETQ. CDR3 DNA: TGCGCCAGCAGCTTGGTAGGACGACAGGGCTACACCTTC. It is translated as CASSLVGRQGYTF.

The chain recombines TRBV11-2 with TRBJ2-7, with 9 nucleotides matching TRBD1. J gave up 3 bases and V 5 bases, and 8 bases lay outside the gene matches. From germline, CDR1 is SGHAT and CDR2 FQNNGV. The CDR3 is 15 amino acids. The CDR3 is CASSAPGQGNYEQYF. The CDR3 bases are TGTGCCAGCAGCGCGCCGGGACAGGGAAACTACGAGCAGTACTTC.

This clone was picked up a small number of times. The chain is built from TRBV5-6 and TRBJ1-2, with unresolved D. Germline CDR1 and CDR2: SGHDT and YYEEEE. This CDR3 comprises 12 residues. V lost 3 bases, J lost 8 bases, and 11 bases lay in between. Here the CDR3 reads CASSSGVGGYTF. The DNA for the CDR3 is TGTGCCAGCAGCTCCGGGGTGGGAGGCTACACCTTC.

This clone was seen just once. This chain uses TRBV7-2 with TRBJ2-1; weak D call: TRBD1 (6 bases). Trimming pared 0 bases from V and 3 bases from J, leaving 12 bases between. Germline loops: CDR1 SGHTA, CDR2 FQGNSA. The CDR3 sequence is 16 residues long. The CDR3 spells CASSLAGGGGYNEQFF. The DNA of the CDR3 is TGTGCCAGCAGCTTAGCAGGGGGTGGGGGCTACAATGAGCAGTTCTTC. Together with reference TRBV7-2 and TRBJ2-1, the CDR3 gives the full variable domain: GAGVSQSPSNKVTEKGKDVELRCDPISGHTALYWYRQSLGQGLEFLIYFQGNSAPDKSGLPSDRFSAERTGGSVSTLTIQRTQQEDSAVYLCASSLAGGGGYNEQFFGPGTRLTVL.

The chain combines TRBV6-1 with TRBJ2-7; D might be TRBD2 (5 bases). V dropped 5 bases and J dropped 3 bases, with 14 bases sitting between them. The CDR3 contains 14 residues. Germline-derived CDR1 and CDR2 are MNHNS and SASEGT. In DNA form, the CDR3 reads TGTGCCAGCAGTTCCGGGATGAAAATCTACGAGCAGTACTTC. Translation: CASSSGMKIYEQYF.

The V and J genes are TRBV7-8 and TRBJ1-4, with D maybe TRBD1 (5 bases). CDR3 length: 14 residues. Germline CDR1 and CDR2: SGHVS and FQNEAQ. With 3 bases removed from V and 8 bases from J, the gap between germline ends came to 13 bases. The CDR3: CASSLGRENEKLFF. CDR3 coding DNA: TGTGCCAGCAGCTTGGGGCGGGAAAACGAAAAACTGTTTTTT.

This clone was counted a few times. The chain employs TRBV5-1 and TRBJ2-5; 9 bases line up with TRBD2. The CDR3 totals 18 residues. With 0 bases clipped from V and 5 bases from J, the junction kept 14 bases outside the gene matches. CDR1 is SGHRS and CDR2 is YFSETQ in the germline V gene. Here the CDR3 DNA reads TGCGCCAGCAGCTTGGAGCGAGGCCTAGCGGGGACGGGGGAGACCCAGTACTTC. Encoded protein: CASSLERGLAGTGETQYF.

V and J are TRBV6-5 and TRBJ2-7; D unresolved. The CDR3 consists of 12 residues. The germline CDR1 and CDR2 sequences are MNHEY and SVGAGI. V lost 4 bases and J lost 6, with 10 bases in between. The CDR3 nucleotides are TGTGCCAGCAGTTCCCGGTATGGCGAGCAGTACTTC. This sequence encodes CASSSRYGEQYF.

The chain combines TRBV5-5 with TRBJ2-7; a possible D gene is TRBD1 (6 bases). V lost 4 bases to trimming and J lost 4 bases, with 18 bases between them. The germline CDR1 and CDR2 sequences are SGHKS and YYEKEE (reference sequence). The CDR3 consists of 15 residues. This CDR3 is CASSQGQGQGYEQYF. CDR3 in DNA: TGTGCCAGCAGCCAAGGTCAGGGGCAAGGTTACGAGCAGTACTTC.

This chain links TRBV7-9 with TRBJ1-1; 7 bases fit TRBD1. The CDR3 has 14 residues. With 5 bases clipped from V and 0 bases from J, the junction kept 3 bases outside the gene matches. Germline V gives CDR1 SEHNR, CDR2 FQNEAQ (reference sequence). The CDR3 sequence: CASSLGTVNTEAFF. The CDR3 nucleotides read TGTGCCAGCAGCCTAGGGACAGTGAACACTGAAGCTTTCTTT.

Details on this clone: This same CDR3 is encoded by further DNA sequences in the sample. V is TRBV6-6 and J is TRBJ1-5, with a weak D call TRBD1 (6 bases). Germline V gene data show CDR1 as MNHNY and CDR2 as SVGAGI (reference sequence). This CDR3 has 14 amino acids. V lost 0 bases and J lost 5, with 8 bases in between. In DNA, the CDR3 is TGTGCCAGCAGTTACTCGAACAGGGATCAGCCCCAGCATTTT. This codes for CASSYSNRDQPQHF.

This clone was counted once. Mismatch with germline at one junction end may stem from a read error. Within the sample, other DNA sequences also encode this same CDR3. The genes are TRBV28 and TRBJ1-1; 7 bases are shared with TRBD1. CDR1 is MDHEN and CDR2 is SYDVKM in the germline V gene. The CDR3 runs 16 residues. The CDR3 spells CASILSTGTVNTEAFF. In DNA, the CDR3 is TGTGCAAGCATTTTATCCACCGGGACAGTGAACACTGAAGCTTTCTTT.

This clone occurred once. The chain employs TRBV11-1 and TRBJ2-3; 7 nucleotides line up with TRBD2. CDR3 size: 17 residues. J gave up 2 bases and V 5 bases, and 13 bases lay outside the gene matches. Germline loops: CDR1 SGHAT, CDR2 FQDESV (reference sequence). CDR3 region: CASSHSRAGSITDTQYF. The DNA of the CDR3 is TGTGCCAGCAGCCATTCGCGAGCGGGGAGCATCACAGATACGCAGTATTTT. Full variable domain (remainder filled in from reference TRBV11-1 and TRBJ2-3): EAEVAQSPRYKITEKSQAVAFWCDPISGHATLYWYRQILGQGPELLVQFQDESVVDDSQLPKDRFSAERLKGVDSTLKIQPAELGDSAMYLCASSHSRAGSITDTQYFGPGTRLTVL.

The chain recombines TRBV6-6 with TRBJ2-5, with 7 bases aligning to TRBD2. The germline gives CDR1 MNHNY, CDR2 SVGAGI (reference sequence). V was pared by 6 bases and J by 4 bases, with 8 bases of the junction left unmatched. The CDR3 consists of 14 residues. CDR3 residues: CASRPLGRAETQYF. CDR3 bases: TGTGCCAGCAGACCCCTGGGGAGGGCAGAGACCCAGTACTTC.